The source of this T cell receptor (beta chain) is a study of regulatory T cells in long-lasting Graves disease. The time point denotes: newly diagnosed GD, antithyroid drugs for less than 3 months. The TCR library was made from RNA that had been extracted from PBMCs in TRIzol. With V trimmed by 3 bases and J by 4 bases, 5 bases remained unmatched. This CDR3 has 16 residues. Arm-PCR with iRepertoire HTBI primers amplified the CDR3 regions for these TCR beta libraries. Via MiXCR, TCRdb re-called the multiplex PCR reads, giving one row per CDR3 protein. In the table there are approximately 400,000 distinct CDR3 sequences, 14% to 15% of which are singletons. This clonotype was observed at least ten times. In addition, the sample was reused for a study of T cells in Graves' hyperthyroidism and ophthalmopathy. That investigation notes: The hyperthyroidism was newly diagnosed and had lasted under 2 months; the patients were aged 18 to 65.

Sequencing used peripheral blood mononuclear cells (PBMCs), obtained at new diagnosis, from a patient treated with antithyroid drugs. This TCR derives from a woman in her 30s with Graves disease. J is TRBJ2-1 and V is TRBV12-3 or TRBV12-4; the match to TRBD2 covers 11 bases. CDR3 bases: TGTGCCAGCAGTTTCCCCGGACTAGCGGGTTACAATGAGCAGTTCTTC. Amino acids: CASSFPGLAGYNEQFF.